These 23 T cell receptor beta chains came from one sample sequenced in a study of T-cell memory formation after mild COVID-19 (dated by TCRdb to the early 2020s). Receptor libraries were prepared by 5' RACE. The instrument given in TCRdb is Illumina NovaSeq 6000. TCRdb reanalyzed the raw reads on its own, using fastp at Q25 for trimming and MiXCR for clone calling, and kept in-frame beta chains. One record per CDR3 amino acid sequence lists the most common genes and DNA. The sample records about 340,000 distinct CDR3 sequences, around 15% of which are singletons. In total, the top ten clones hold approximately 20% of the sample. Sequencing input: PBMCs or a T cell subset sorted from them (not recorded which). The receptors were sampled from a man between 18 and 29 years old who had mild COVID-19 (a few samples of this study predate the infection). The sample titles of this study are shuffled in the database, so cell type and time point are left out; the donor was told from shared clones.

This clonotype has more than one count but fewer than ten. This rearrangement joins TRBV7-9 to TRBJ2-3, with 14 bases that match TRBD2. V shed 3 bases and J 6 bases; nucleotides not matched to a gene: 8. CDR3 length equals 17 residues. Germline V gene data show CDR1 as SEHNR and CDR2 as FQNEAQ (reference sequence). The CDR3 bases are TGTGCCAGCAGCTTGACGGGACTAGCGGGGGAGTTCGATACGCAGTATTTT. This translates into CASSLTGLAGEFDTQYF.

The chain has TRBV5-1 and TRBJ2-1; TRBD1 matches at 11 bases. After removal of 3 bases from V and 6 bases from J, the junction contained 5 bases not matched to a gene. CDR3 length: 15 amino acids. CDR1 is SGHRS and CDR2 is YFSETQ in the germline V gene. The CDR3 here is CASSYRDRGFNEQFF. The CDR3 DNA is TGCGCCAGCAGCTACCGGGACAGGGGGTTCAATGAGCAGTTCTTC.

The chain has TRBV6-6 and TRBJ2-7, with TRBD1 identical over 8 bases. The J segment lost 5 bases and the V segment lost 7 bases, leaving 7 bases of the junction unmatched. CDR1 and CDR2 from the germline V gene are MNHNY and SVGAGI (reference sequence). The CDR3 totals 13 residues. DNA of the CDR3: TGTGCCAGCATGGTGGCAGGGGGCGACGAGCAGTACTTC. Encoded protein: CASMVAGGDEQYF.

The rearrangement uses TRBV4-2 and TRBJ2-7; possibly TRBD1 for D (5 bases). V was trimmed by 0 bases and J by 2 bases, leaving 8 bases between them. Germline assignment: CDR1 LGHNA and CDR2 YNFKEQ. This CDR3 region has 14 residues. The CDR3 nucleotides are TGTGCCAGCAGCCAAGAGCAGGGCCCCTACGAGCAGTACGTC. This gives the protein CASSQEQGPYEQYV.

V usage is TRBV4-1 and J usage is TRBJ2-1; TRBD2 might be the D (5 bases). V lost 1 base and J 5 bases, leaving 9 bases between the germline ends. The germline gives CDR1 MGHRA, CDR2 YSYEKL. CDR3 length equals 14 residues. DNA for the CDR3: TGCGCCAGCAGCCAAGCGGGGAGACACAATGAGCAGTTCTTC. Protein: CASSQAGRHNEQFF.

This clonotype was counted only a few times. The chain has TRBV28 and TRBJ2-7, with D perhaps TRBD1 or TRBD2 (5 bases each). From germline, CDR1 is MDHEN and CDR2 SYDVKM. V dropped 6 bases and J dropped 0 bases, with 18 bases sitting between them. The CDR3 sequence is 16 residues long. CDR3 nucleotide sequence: TGTGCCAGCAGCTCTCCCGGGACCCGGACCTCCTACGAGCAGTACTTC. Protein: CASSSPGTRTSYEQYF.

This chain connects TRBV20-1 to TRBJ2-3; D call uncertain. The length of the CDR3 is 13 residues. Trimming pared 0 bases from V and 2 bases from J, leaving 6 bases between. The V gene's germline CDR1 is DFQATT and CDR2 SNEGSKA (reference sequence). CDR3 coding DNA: TGCAGTGCTAGAGATCCCGCCACAGATACGCAGTATTTT. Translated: CSARDPATDTQYF.

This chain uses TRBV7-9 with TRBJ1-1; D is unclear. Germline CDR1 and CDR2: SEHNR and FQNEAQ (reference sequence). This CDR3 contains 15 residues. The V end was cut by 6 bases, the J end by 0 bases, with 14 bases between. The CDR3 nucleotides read TGTGCCAGCAGAGCCCTTTTGGCAATGAACACTGAAGCTTTCTTT. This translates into CASRALLAMNTEAFF.

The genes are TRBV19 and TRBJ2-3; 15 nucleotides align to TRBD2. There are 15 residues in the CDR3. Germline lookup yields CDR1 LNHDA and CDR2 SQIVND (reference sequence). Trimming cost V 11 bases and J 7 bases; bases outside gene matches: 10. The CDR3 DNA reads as TGTGCCTCATCGGGACTAGCGGGGGGAGAAAATACGCAGTATTTT. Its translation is CASSGLAGGENTQYF.

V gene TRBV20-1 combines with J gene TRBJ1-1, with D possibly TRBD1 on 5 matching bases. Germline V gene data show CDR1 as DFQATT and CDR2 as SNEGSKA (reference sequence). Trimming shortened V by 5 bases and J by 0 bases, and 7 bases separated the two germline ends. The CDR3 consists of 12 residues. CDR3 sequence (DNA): TGCAGTGCTGCAGGGATGAACACTGAAGCTTTCTTT. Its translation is CSAAGMNTEAFF.

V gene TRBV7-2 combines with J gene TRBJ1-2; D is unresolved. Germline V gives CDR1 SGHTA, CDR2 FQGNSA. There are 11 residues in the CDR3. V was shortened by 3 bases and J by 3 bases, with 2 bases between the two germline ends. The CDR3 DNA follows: TGTGCCAGCAGCTTTTACTATGGCTACACCTTC. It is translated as CASSFYYGYTF.

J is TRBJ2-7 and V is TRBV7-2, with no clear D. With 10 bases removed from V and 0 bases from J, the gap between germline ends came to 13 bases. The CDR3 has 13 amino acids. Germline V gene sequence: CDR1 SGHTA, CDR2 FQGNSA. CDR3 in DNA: TGTGCCACCTCGGAACGGGTCTCCTACGAGCAGTACTTC. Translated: CATSERVSYEQYF.

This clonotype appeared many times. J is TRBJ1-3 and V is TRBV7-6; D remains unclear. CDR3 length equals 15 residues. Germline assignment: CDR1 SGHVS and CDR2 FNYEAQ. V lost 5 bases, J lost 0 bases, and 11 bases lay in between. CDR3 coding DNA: TGTGCCAGCAGCGAGGGCTCATCCTCTGGAAACACCATATATTTT. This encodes CASSEGSSSGNTIYF.

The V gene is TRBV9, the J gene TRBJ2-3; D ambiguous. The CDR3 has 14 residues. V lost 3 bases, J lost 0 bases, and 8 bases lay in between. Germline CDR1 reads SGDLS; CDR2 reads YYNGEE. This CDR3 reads CASSGDTSTDTQYF. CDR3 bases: TGTGCCAGCAGCGGCGATACTAGCACAGATACGCAGTATTTT.

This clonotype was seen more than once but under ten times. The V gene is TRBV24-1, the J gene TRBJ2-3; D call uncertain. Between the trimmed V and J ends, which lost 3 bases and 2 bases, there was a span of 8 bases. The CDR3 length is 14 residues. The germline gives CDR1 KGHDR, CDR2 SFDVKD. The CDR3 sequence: CATSDSSTTDTQYF. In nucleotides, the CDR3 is TGTGCCACCAGTGATAGTAGCACCACAGATACGCAGTATTTT.

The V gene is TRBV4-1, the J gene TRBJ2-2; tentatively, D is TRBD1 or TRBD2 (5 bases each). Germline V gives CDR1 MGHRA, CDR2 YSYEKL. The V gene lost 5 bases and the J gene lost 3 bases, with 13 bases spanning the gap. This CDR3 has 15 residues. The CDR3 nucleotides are TGCGCCAGCAGCGCCCTAGGGACGGACACCGGGGAGCTGTTTTTT. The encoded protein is CASSALGTDTGELFF.

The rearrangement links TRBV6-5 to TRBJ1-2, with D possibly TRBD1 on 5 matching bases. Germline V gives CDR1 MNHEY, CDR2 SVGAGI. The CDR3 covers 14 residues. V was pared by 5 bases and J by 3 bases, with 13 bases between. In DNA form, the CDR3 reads TGTGCCAGCAGTGATCAGGGTCAATACTATGGCTACACCTTC. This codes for CASSDQGQYYGYTF.

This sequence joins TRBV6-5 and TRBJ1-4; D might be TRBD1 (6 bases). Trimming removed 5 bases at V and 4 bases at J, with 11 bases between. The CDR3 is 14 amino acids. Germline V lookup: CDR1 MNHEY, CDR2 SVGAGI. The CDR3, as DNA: TGTGCCAGCAGTCAGGACAGCTTTAATGAAAAACTGTTTTTT. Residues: CASSQDSFNEKLFF.

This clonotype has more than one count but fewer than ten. Written as DNA, the CDR3 is TGTGCCAGCGCCTTCACCATAGCGGGCCCATCCTACGAGCAGTACTTC. Its protein is CASAFTIAGPSYEQYF. The V gene is TRBV6-5, the J gene TRBJ2-7; 7 bases fit TRBD2. The V gene end was trimmed by 8 bases and the J gene end by 1 base; junction bases not matched to a gene: 14. Per the germline V gene, CDR1 is MNHEY and CDR2 is SVGAGI. This CDR3 has 16 amino acids.

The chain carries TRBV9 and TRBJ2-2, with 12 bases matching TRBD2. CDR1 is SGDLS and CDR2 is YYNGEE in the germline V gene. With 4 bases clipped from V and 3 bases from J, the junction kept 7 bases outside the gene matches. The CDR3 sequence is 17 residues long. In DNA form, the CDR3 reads TGTGCCAGCAGCTCCTGGGGGACTAGCGGGTACACCGGGGAGCTGTTTTTT. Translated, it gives CASSSWGTSGYTGELFF.

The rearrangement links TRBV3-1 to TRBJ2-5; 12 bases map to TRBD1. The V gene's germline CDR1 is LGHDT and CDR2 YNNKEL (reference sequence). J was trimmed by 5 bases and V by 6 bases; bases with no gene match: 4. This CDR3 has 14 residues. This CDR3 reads CASRGQGAQETQYF. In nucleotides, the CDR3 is TGTGCCAGCAGGGGACAGGGGGCACAGGAGACCCAGTACTTC.

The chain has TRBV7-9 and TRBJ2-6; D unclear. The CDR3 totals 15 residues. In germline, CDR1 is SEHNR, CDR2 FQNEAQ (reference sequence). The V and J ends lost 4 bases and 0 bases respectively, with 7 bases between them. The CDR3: CASSSEVSGANVLTF. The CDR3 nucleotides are TGTGCCAGCAGCTCAGAGGTCTCTGGGGCCAACGTCCTGACTTTC.

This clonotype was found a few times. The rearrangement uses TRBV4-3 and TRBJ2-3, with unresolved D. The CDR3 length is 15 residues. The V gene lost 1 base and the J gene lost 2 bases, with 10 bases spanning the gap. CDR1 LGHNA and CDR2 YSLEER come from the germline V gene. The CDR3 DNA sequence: TGCGCCAGCAGCCAAGTGAGGCAGGCCACAGATACGCAGTATTTT. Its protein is CASSQVRQATDTQYF.